A selection of T cell receptor beta chains follows, all from one sample in a study of T cells in localized non-small cell lung cancer. The protocol was immunoSEQ multiplex PCR, while the TCRdb copy is restricted to in-frame clones and leaves out a portion. The sample holds about 40,000 clones, roughly 86% seen once. This specimen was peripheral blood, taken before any cancer treatment. These receptors all come from a man aged 18 to 50 with stage I lung adenocarcinoma. Each CDR3 is given with its conserved first and last residue. A D gene is named only where the DNA matches it firmly. Part of the rows lack a size; the others show once, few, many or a class for expanded clones.

V	D	size	J	DNA	CDR3
TRBV6-1	TRBD2	.	TRBJ2-3	TGTGCCAGCAGCCGACTAGCGGGGGAGACAGATACGCAGTATTTT	CASSRLAGETDTQYF
TRBV7-6	.	.	TRBJ1-1	TGTGCCAGCAGCTCGGGACTGGGCACTGAAGCTTTCTTT	CASSSGLGTEAFF
TRBV28	TRBD2	few	TRBJ2-7	TGTGCCAGCAGTTTATTCGACCTAGCGGGGGGGCCGGGGGAGCAGTACTTC	CASSLFDLAGGPGEQYF
TRBV18	.	.	TRBJ1-1	TGTGCCAGCTCCCCGACAGCCGTGAACACTGAAGCTTTCTTT	CASSPTAVNTEAFF
TRBV21-1	.	.	TRBJ1-1	TGTGCCTATGAGGGGTCAGGGGGGACTGAAGCTTTCTTT	CAYEGSGGTEAFF
TRBV4-2	.	.	TRBJ1-5	TGTGCCAGCAGCCGAGCAGCGAGTAGCAATCAGCCCCAGCATTTT	CASSRAASSNQPQHF
TRBV9	.	once	TRBJ1-3	TGTGCCAGCAGCGCTTCAGGGGATGGAAACACCATATATTTT	CASSASGDGNTIYF
TRBV5-4	.	.	TRBJ1-6	TGTGCCAGCAGCTTGGAAGGACAGAATTCACCCCTCCACTTT	CASSLEGQNSPLHF
TRBV18	TRBD2	.	TRBJ2-3	TGTGCCAGCTCTACTAGCGGGCGACATACAGATACGCAGTATTTT	CASSTSGRHTDTQYF
TRBV14	.	.	TRBJ2-7	TGTGCCAGCAGCCAAGAAAGGTTAACAGGGAGTAAAAAGTACTTC	CASSQERLTGSKKYF
TRBV19	TRBD2	.	TRBJ2-1	TGTGCCAGTAGTTCTTCTAGCGGGGGGTCCTACAATGAGCAGTTCTTC	CASSSSSGGSYNEQFF
TRBV4-3	TRBD1	.	TRBJ1-1	TGCGCCAGCAGCCAGACAGGGGGCGGCACTGAAGCTTTCTTT	CASSQTGGGTEAFF
TRBV7-9	TRBD2	.	TRBJ2-3	TGTGCCAGCAGCCCGGGACTACTCGAGGGGACAGATACGCAGTATTTT	CASSPGLLEGTDTQYF
TRBV29-1	.	.	TRBJ2-7	TGCAGCGTTGCTGGCGAAGCAGGTGAGCAGTACTTC	CSVAGEAGEQYF
TRBV5-4	TRBD1	.	TRBJ1-2	TGTGCCAGCAGCTTGGATACCGGCGGACAGGGGGGCTACACCTTC	CASSLDTGGQGGYTF
TRBV30	.	.	TRBJ2-7	TGTGCCTGGAGTGTGAGACAGAAGCAGTACTTC	CAWSVRQKQYF
TRBV19	TRBD1	.	TRBJ1-2	TGTGCCAGTATTGCGGGACAGGGCTATGGCTACACCTTC	CASIAGQGYGYTF
TRBV7-9	.	.	TRBJ2-2	TGTGCCAGCAGCTTAGGGACAGTGAACACCGGGGAGCTGTTTTTT	CASSLGTVNTGELFF
TRBV2	.	.	TRBJ2-7	TGTGCCACCCTCCAATCACAAGTCTCCTACGAGCAGTACTTC	CATLQSQVSYEQYF
TRBV5-8	.	.	TRBJ2-3	TGTGCCAGCAGCTTGGCCGGGACAGATACGCAGTATTTT	CASSLAGTDTQYF
TRBV5-1	.	.	TRBJ2-3	TGCGCCAGCAGCTCAGGGACGGATACGCAGTATTTT	CASSSGTDTQYF
TRBV7-6	.	.	TRBJ2-1	TGTGCCAGCACCAAGGCCGAGAGCTCCTACAATGAGCAGTTCTTC	CASTKAESSYNEQFF
TRBV28	.	once	TRBJ1-3	TGTGCCAGCAGGCCAGGCGTTGGATCCTACAACCGGGACACCATATATTTT	CASRPGVGSYNRDTIYF
TRBV9	TRBD2	.	TRBJ2-5	TGTGCCAGCAGTTATTCTTCGGGGGGGCTGGTCACCCAGTACTTC	CASSYSSGGLVTQYF
TRBV19	.	.	TRBJ1-4	TGTGCCAGTAGTATAAAGGCGCCGGGACGGAATGAAAAACTGTTTTTT	CASSIKAPGRNEKLFF
TRBV7-7	.	.	TRBJ2-3	TGTGCCAGCAGCCACAGGGTTACAGATACGCAGTATTTT	CASSHRVTDTQYF
TRBV7-8	.	once	TRBJ1-1	TGTGCCAGCAGCCTGGACACTTTGAACACTGAAGCTTTCTTT	CASSLDTLNTEAFF
TRBV10-2	.	.	TRBJ1-1	TGCGCCAGCAGAGAGGACACTGAAGCTTTCTTT	CASREDTEAFF
TRBV5-5	.	.	TRBJ2-3	TGTGCCAGCGTCGTCGGGTGGTCCAGCCGCACAGATACGCAGTATTTT	CASVVGWSSRTDTQYF
TRBV12-5	.	.	TRBJ1-1	TGTGCTAGTGGTTTGAGCAGAAACACTGAAGCTTTCTTT	CASGLSRNTEAFF
TRBV5-1	.	.	TRBJ1-2	TGCGCCAGCAGCTCCACAGGGAACTATGGCTACACCTTC	CASSSTGNYGYTF
TRBV7-3	.	.	TRBJ2-2	TGTGCCAGCAGTCTGAACACCGGGGAGCTGTTTTTT	CASSLNTGELFF
TRBV11-2	TRBD1	.	TRBJ1-2	TGTGCCAGCAGGCACCTGAGGGGGCTTAACTATGGCTACACCTTC	CASRHLRGLNYGYTF
TRBV2	TRBD1	once	TRBJ1-1	TGTGCCAGCAGTACCGGGACAGGGATTCGGACTGAAGCTTTCTTT	CASSTGTGIRTEAFF
TRBV4-3	TRBD2	.	TRBJ2-3	TGCGCCAGCAGCCCCCAAGGGAGCGGGGCTAGCACAGATACGCAGTATTTT	CASSPQGSGASTDTQYF
TRBV29-1	TRBD2	.	TRBJ2-1	TGCAGCGCCAATGGACTAGCGGGGGCTAATGAGCAGTTCTTC	CSANGLAGANEQFF
TRBV7-2	.	.	TRBJ2-7	TGTGCCAGCCGCTCCCCCACAGGGACCAAGGGAGAGCAGTACTTC	CASRSPTGTKGEQYF
TRBV21-1	.	once	TRBJ1-2	TGTGCCAGCAGCAATAAGGCTTCCTTGACAGTGGGTACTTATTGCTATGGCTACACCTTC	CASSNKASLTVGTYCYGYTF
TRBV28	.	.	TRBJ1-5	TGTGCCAGCAGTTTGATGGGGGTGGGCAATCAGCCCCAGCATTTT	CASSLMGVGNQPQHF
TRBV28	TRBD1	.	TRBJ1-1	TGTGCCAGCAGTCAGACAGGGATGAACACTGAAGCTTTCTTT	CASSQTGMNTEAFF